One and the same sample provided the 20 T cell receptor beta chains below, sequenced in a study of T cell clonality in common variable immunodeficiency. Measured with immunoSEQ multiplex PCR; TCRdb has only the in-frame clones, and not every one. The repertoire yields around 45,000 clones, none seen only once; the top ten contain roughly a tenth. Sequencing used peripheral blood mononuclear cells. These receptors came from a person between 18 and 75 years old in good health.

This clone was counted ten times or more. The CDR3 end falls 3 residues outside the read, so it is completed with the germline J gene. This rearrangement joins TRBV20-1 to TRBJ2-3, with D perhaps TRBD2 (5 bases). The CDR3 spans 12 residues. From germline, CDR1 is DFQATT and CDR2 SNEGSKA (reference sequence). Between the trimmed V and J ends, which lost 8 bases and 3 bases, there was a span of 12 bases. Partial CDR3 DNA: TGCAGTCCCTCTCGAGGGACAGATACG. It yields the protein CSPSRGTDT. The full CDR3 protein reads CSPSRGTDTQYF.

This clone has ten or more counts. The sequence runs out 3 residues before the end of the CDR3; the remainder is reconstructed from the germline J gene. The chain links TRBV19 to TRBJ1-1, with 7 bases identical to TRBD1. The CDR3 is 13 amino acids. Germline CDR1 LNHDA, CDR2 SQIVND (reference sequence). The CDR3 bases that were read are TGTGCCAGTAGAAGCACAGGGGATGAGGAG. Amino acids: CASRSTGDEE. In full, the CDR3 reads CASRSTGDEEAFF.

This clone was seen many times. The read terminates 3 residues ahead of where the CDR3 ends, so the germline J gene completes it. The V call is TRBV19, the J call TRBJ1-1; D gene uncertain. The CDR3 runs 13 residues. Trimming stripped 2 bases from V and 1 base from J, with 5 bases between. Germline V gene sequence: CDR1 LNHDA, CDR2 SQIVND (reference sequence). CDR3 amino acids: CASSINKNTEAFF. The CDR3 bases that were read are TGTGCCAGTAGTATAAATAAGAACACTGAA.

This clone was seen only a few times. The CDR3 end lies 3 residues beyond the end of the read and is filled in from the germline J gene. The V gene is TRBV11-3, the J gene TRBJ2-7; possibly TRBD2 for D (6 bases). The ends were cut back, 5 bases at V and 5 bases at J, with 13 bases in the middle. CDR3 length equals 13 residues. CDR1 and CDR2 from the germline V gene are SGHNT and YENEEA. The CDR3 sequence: CASSKEGSNEQYF. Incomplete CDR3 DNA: TGTGCCAGCAGCAAGGAGGGCAGCAACGAG.

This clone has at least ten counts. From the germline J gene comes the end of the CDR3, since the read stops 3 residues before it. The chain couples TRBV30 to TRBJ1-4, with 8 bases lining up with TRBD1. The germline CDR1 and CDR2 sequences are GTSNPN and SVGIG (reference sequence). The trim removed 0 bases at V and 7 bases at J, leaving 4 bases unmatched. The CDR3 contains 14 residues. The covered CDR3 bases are TGTGCCTGGAGTGTATGGACAGGGAGTGAAAAA. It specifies CAWSVWTGSEK. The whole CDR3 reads CAWSVWTGSEKLFF.

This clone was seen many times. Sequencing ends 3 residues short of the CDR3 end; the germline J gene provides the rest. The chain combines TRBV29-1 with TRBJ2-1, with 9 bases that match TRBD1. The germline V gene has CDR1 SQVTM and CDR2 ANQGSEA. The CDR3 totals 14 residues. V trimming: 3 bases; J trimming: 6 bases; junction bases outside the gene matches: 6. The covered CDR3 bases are TGCAGCGTTGATACAGGGGGCCGGGGCAATGAG. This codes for CSVDTGGRGNE. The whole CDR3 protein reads CSVDTGGRGNEQFF.

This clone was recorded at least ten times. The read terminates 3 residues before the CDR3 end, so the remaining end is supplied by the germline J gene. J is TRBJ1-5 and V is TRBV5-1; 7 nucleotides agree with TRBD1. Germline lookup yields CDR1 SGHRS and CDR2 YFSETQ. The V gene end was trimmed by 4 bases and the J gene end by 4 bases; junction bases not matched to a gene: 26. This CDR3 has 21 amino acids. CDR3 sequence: CASSPKRLSDRPQAENQPQHF. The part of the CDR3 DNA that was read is TGCGCCAGCAGCCCCAAGAGACTATCGGACAGGCCACAAGCCGAGAATCAGCCC.

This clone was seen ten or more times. CDR3 DNA, as far as it was read: TGTGCCAGCTCCCCTCCGGGACAGGGCTCAGATACG. Its protein product is CASSPPGQGSDT. The CDR3, in full, reads CASSPPGQGSDTQYF. This chain connects TRBV18 to TRBJ2-3, with 9 bases fitting TRBD1. Coverage ceases 3 residues before the CDR3 finishes, and the germline J gene fills in the end. The CDR3 is 15 amino acids. V dropped 6 bases and J dropped 4; count of bases not matched to a gene: 8. Germline CDR1 reads KGHSH; CDR2 reads LQKENI.

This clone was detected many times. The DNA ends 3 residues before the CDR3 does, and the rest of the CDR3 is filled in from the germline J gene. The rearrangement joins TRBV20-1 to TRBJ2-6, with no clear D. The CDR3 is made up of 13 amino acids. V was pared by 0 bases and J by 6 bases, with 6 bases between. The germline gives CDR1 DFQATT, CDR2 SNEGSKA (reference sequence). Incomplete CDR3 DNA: TGCAGTGCTAGAGATTCGTCGGCCAACGTC. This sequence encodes CSARDSSANV. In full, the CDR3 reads CSARDSSANVLTF.

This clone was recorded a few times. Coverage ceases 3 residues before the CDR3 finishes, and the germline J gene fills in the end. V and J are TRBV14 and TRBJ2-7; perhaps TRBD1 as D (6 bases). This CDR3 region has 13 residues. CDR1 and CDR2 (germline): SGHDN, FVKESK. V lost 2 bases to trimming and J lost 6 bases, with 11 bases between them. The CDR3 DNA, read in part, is TGTGCCAGCAGCCAAACCCAGGGGCCCGAG. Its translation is CASSQTQGPE. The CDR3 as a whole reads CASSQTQGPEQYF.

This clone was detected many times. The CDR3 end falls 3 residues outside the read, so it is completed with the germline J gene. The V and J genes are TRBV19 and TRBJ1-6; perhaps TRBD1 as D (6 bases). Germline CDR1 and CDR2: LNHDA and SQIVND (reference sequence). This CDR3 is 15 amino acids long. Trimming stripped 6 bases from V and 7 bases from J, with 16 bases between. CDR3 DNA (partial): TGTGCCAGTAGGTGGGGGTCCCAGGGGAATTCACCC. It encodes CASRWGSQGNSP. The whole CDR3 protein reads CASRWGSQGNSPLHF.

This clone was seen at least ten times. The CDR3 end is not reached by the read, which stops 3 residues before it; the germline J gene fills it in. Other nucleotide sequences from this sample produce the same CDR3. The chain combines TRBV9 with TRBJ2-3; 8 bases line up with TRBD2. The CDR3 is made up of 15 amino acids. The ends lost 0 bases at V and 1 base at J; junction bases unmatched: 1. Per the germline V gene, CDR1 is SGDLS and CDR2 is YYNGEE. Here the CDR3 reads CASSVAGGGTDTQYF. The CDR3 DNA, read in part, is TGTGCCAGCAGCGTAGCGGGGGGGGGCACAGATACG. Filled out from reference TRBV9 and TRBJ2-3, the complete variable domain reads DSGVTQTPKHLITATGQRVTLRCSPRSGDLSVYWYQQSLDQGLQFLIQYYNGEERAKGNILERFSAQQFPDLHSELNLSSLELGDSALYFCASSVAGGGTDTQYFGPGTRLTVL.

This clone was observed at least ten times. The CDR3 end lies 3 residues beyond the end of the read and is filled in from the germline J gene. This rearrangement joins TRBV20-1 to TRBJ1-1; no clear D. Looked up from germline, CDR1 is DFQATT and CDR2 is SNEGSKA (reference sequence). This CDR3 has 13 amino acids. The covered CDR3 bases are TGCAGTGCTATTAAAGGAGGCCGAGGGTCC. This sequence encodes CSAIKGGRGS. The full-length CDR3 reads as CSAIKGGRGSAFF.

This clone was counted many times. CDR3 residues: CASSLGTSGRVLLEQYF. The sequenced part of the CDR3 DNA is TGCGCCAGCAGCTTGGGGACTAGCGGGAGGGTCCTCCTCGAG. The V call is TRBV5-1, the J call TRBJ2-7; 15 bases fit TRBD2. The read falls 3 residues short of the CDR3 end, and the missing part is taken from the germline J gene. Per the germline V gene, CDR1 is SGHRS and CDR2 is YFSETQ. The V segment lost 0 bases and the J segment 6 bases; nucleotides outside the gene matches: 7. This CDR3 has 17 residues.

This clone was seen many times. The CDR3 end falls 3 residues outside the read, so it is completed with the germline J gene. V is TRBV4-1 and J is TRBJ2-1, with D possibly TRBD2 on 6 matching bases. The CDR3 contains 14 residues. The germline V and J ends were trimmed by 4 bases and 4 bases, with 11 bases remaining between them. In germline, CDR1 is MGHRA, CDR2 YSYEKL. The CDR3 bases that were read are TGCGCCAGCAGCCGTAGCGGAACATACAATGAG. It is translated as CASSRSGTYNE. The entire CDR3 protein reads CASSRSGTYNEQFF.

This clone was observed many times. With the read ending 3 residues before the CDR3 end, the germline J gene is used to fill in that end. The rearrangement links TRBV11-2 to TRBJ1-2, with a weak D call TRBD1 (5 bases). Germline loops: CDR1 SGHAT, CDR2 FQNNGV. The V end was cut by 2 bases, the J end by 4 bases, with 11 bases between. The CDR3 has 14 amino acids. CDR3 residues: CASSLPGHSYGYTF. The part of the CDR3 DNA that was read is TGTGCCAGCAGCTTACCCGGACACAGCTATGGC.

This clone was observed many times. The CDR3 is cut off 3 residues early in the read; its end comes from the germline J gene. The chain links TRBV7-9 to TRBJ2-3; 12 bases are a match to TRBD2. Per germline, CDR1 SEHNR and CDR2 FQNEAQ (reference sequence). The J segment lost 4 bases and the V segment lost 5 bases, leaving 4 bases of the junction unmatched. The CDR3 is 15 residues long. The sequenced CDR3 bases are TGTGCCAGCAGCCCTAGCGGGGGGGCCCCAGATACG. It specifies CASSPSGGAPDT. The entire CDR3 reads CASSPSGGAPDTQYF.

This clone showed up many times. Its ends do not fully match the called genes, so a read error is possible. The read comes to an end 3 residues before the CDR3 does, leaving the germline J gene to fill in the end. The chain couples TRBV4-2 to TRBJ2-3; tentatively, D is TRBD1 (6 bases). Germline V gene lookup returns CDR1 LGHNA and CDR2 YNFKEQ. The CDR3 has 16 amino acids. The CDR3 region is CASSQGLWDTTDTQYF. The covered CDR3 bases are TGCGCCAGCAGCCAAGGTCTCTGGGACACCACAGATACG.

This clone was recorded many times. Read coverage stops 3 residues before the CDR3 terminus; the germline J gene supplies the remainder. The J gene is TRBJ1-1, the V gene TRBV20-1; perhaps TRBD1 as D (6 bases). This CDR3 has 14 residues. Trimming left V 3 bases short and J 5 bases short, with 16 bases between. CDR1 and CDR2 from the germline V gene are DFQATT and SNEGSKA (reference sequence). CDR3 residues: CSARSGGHKTEAFF. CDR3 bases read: TGCAGTGCTAGGAGCGGGGGGCACAAAACTGAA.

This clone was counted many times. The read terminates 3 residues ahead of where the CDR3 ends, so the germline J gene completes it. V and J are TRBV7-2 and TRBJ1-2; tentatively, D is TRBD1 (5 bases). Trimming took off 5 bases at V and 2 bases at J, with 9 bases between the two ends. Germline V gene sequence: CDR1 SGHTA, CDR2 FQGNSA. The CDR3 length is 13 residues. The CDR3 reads CASSQQANYGYTF. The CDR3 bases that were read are TGTGCCAGCAGCCAACAGGCAAACTATGGC.